This paragraph covers one T cell receptor (beta chain) sequence. The CDR3 is 16 amino acids. The V gene end was trimmed by 2 bases and the J gene end by 1 base; junction bases not matched to a gene: 7. Germline V CDR1 and CDR2: SGHRS, YFSETQ. The data were taken from a study of blood T cell repertoires in COVID-19. The repertoire was sequenced with immunoSEQ multiplex PCR; TCRdb's copy has only in-frame clones and lacks some. The table shows about 250,000 clones, with 84% occurring only once. The clonotype was recovered from a woman in her thirties or forties who had recovered from COVID-19. The chain employs TRBV5-1 and TRBJ1-1; TRBD1 matches at 8 bases. The sequenced sample consisted of peripheral blood. In DNA form, the CDR3 reads TGCGCCAGCAGCTTTGGACAGGGTAAAGGGAACACTGAAGCTTTCTTT. This translates into CASSFGQGKGNTEAFF. Complete variable domain (other parts from reference TRBV5-1 and TRBJ1-1): KAGVTQTPRYLIKTRGQQVTLSCSPISGHRSVSWYQQTPGQGLQFLFEYFSETQRNKGNFPGRFSGRQFSNSRSEMNVSTLELGDSALYLCASSFGQGKGNTEAFFGQGTRLTVV.